Detailed here is one T cell receptor beta chain. Its cognate antigen has yet to be identified. The input lacks base qualities; no much larger clone sits a single base away. The entry originates in a study of blood T cells in healthy people across ages (dated by TCRdb to 2015 to 2017). In the study overall: In model experiments, roughly one uniquely barcoded TCR beta cDNA molecule per two T cells was captured by template switching. Using deep sequencing normalized with unique cDNA molecular identifiers, the study measured how TCR beta repertoire diversity changes with age. The donors were split into four age groups: young (average 16 years), middle-aged (around 37), aged (approximately 59) and long-lived (about 74). To avoid experimental bias, donors of different ages were distributed randomly across sequencing lanes. Two additional independent replicas of 1 million unique cDNA reads from the same blood draw were analyzed for two donors (one aged 18 to 30 and one aged 80 or older). Findings and caveats that apply to the study as a whole: Conclusive comparison of naive and antigen-experienced compartments was prevented by the profiling of bulk unsorted PBMCs. As age increased, observed TCR beta diversity per million T cells dropped in a roughly linear way, and a significant reduction was already evident by age about 36. Compared with the aged group, the long-lived group had more naive CD4+ T cells, fewer expanded clones and increased TCR diversity, suggesting age selection. The percentage of naive T cells measured by flow cytometry correlated strongly with observed TCR beta diversity. Because the CMV infection status of the donors was unknown, age-related changes in expanded clonotypes may potentially have been confounded. Estimates of total diversity based on one million sequenced T cells were considered lower bounds and underestimates.

Receptor amplification or capture employed 5' RACE. TCRdb shows the sequencer as Illumina HiSeq 2500. The second PCR ran for about 6 to 12 cycles and used a J-beta primer mix along with a sample-barcoded 5' primer. A unique molecular identifier was introduced onto each TCR beta cDNA molecule by a template-switch 5' adaptor carrying 12 random nucleotides. Each sample yielded at least 3 million CDR3-containing paired-end reads. First-strand cDNA was synthesized from all RNA with the Mint cDNA synthesis kit, primed by a TRBC-specific oligonucleotide. After uracil-DNA glycosylase treatment, a first 18-cycle PCR used universal primers M1SS and BC2_uni_R on all cDNA. For the original study's pipeline: Normalization of each sample was performed by random selection of 1 million high-quality reads, each carrying a distinct molecular identifier. Reads sharing molecular identifiers were discarded rather than binned into consensus sequences. MiTCR, set to a Q25 quality threshold and the strictest error-elimination algorithm, was used for CDR3 identification, clonotype clustering and error correction. A nonparametric unseen species model with Euler transformation was used to estimate lower-bound total TCR beta diversity. Clones were called with MiXCR by TCRdb after fastp trimmed the public reads at Q25, and only in-frame beta chains were retained. CDR3 protein duplicates are merged, each entry listing the most common genes and DNA. TCRdb's processing, not the authors', yielded these V and J calls. The sample table contains 1 million or so distinct CDR3 sequences; only one count was recorded for 45% of them. The ten top clones hold 18% of the sample.

CDR1 and CDR2 were assigned from the germline V gene (reference sequence) as WNHNN and SYGVQD. From its cysteine to its phenylalanine, the CDR3 spans 12 amino acids. Of the read, only the CDR3 DNA is kept; its 36 bases are in frame from base 1. V drops 5 bases and J drops 9 bases, leaving 11 bases in between. The 35 to 40 donors, aged about 6 to 95 years, were systemically healthy Caucasian individuals from Russia. Each donor gave 8 to 10 milliliters of peripheral blood, collected into EDTA-treated Vacutainer tubes. PBMCs were isolated by Ficoll-Paque density-gradient centrifugation, with at least 6.5 million obtained per sample. Trizol reagent was used to extract total RNA from PBMCs, with at least 6 micrograms per sample. The percentages of naive CD45RAhigh/CD27high T cells were determined by flow cytometry on a PBMC aliquot from every donor.

This clonotype originated in a woman aged 60-75 years in good health. Recombination connected TRBV10-1 to TRBJ2-1; the D segment cannot be called with confidence. Material: blood. The CDR3: CASSPVLGEQFF. The bases read TGCGCCAGCAGTCCAGTGCTTGGTGAGCAGTTCTTC.